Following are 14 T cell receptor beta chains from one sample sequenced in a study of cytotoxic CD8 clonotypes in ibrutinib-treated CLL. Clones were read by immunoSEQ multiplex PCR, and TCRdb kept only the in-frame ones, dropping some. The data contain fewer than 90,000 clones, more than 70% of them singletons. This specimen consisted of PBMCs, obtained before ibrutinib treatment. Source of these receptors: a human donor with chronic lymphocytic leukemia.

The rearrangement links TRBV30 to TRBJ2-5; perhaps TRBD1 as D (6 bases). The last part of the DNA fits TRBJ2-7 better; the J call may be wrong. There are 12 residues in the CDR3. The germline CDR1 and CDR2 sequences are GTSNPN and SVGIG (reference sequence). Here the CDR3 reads CAWNRDSYEQYF. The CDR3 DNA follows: TGTGCCTGGAACAGGGATTCCTACGAGCAGTACTTC.

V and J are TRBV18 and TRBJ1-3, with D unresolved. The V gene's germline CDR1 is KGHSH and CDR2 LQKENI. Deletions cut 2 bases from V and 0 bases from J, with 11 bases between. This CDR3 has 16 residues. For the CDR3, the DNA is TGTGCCAGCTCACCATTGCAGGTAGACTCTGGAAACACCATATATTTT. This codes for CASSPLQVDSGNTIYF.

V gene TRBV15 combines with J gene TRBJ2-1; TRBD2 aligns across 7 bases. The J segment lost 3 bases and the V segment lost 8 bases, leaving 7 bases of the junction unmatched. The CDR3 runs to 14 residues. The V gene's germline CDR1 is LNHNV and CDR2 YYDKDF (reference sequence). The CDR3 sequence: CATDAGANYNEQFF. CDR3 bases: TGTGCCACCGATGCGGGAGCGAACTACAATGAGCAGTTCTTC.

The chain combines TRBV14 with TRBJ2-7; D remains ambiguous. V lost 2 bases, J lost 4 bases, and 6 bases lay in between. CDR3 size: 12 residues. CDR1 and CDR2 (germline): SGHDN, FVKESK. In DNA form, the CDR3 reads TGTGCCAGCAGCCAATTGCTGTACGAGCAGTACTTC. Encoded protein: CASSQLLYEQYF.

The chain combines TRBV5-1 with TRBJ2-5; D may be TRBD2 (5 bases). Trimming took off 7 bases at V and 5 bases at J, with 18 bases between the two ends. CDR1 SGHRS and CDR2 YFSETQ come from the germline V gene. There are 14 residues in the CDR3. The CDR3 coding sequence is TGCGCCAGCGGGCAGGAGAGGGCGGGTGAGACCCAGTACTTC. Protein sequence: CASGQERAGETQYF.

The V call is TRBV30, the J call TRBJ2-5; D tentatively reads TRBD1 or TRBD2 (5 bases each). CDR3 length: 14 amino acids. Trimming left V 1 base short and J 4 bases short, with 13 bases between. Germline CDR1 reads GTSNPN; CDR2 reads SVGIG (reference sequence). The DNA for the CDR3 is TGTGCCTGGAGTGGGGGACGGGGATTAGAGACCCAGTACTTC. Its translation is CAWSGGRGLETQYF.

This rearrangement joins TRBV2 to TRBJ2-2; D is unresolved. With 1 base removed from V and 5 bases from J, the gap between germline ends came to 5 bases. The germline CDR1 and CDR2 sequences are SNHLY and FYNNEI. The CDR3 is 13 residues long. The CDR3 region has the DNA TGTGCCAGCAGTGAAGATTGGACCGGGGAGCTGTTTTTT. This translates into CASSEDWTGELFF. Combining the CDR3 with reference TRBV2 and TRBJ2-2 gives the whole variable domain EPEVTQTPSHQVTQMGQEVILRCVPISNHLYFYWYRQILGQKVEFLVSFYNNEISEKSEIFDDQFSVERPDGSNFTLKIRSTKLEDSAMYFCASSEDWTGELFFGEGSRLTVL.

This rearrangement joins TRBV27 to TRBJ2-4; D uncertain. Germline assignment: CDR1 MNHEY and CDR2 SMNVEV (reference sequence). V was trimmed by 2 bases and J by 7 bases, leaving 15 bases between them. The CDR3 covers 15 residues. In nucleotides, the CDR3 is TGTGCCAGCAGTTTAAACCCCTCAGCGAGGAACATTCAGTACTTC. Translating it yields CASSLNPSARNIQYF.

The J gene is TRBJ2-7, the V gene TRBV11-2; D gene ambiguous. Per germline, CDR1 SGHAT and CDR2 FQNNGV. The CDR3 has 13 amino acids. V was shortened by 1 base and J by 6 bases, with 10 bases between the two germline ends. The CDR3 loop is CASSLGPLSEQYF. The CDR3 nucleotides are TGTGCCAGCAGCTTAGGACCCCTCTCCGAGCAGTACTTC.

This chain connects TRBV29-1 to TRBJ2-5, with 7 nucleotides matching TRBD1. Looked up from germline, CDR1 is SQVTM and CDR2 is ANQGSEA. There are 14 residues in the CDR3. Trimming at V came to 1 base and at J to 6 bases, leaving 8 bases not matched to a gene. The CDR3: CSVEGQGLRKTQYF. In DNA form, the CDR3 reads TGCAGCGTTGAAGGACAGGGATTGAGAAAGACCCAGTACTTC.

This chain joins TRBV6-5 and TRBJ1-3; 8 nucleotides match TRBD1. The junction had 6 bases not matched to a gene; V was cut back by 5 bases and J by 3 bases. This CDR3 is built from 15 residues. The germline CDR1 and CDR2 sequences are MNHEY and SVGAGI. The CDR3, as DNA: TGTGCCAGCAGTCGCTCCAGGGGGCTTGGAAACACCATATATTTT. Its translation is CASSRSRGLGNTIYF.

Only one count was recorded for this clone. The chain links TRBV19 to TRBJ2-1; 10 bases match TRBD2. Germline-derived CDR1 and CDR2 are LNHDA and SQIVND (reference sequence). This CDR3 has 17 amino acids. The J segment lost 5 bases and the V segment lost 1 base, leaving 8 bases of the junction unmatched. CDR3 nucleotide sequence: TGTGCCAGTAGTATAGCTCTCCGGACTAGCGGAAACAATGAGCAGTTCTTC. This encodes CASSIALRTSGNNEQFF.

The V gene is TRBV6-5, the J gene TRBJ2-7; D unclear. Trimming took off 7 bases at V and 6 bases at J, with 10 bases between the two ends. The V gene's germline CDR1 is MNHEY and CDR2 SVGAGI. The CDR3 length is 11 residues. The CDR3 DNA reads TGTGCCAGCAAACTATACGGCGAGCAGTACTTC. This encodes CASKLYGEQYF.

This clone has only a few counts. CDR3 sequence reads: CASSPSTSSYNEQFF. As DNA, the CDR3 is TGTGCCAGCAGCCCGAGTACTAGCTCCTACAATGAGCAGTTCTTC. The chain recombines TRBV7-6 with TRBJ2-1; TRBD2 might be the D (5 bases). Germline CDR1 reads SGHVS; CDR2 reads FNYEAQ. There are 15 residues in the CDR3. V dropped 5 bases and J dropped 0 bases, with 11 bases sitting between them.